This T cell receptor (beta chain) is from a study of blood T cells in healthy people across ages. Study observations and caveats: The recorded TCR beta diversity per million T cells decreased in a roughly linear manner with age.

It was with a sample-barcoded 5' primer and a J-beta primer mix that a second PCR of roughly 6 to 12 cycles was run. Sequencing of every sample gave 2.5 million or more CDR3-containing paired-end reads. TCRdb reprocessed the 5' RACE reads via MiXCR and lists one record per CDR3 protein. The table shows around 650,000 distinct CDR3 sequences, with 32% occurring only once. The germline V gene has CDR1 DFQATT and CDR2 SNEGSKA (reference sequence). V was shortened by 0 bases and J by 6 bases, with 21 bases between the two germline ends. This CDR3 has 17 residues. This clonotype was found many times. What it binds is unknown.

The receptor was isolated from a woman older than 75 in good health. The rearrangement links TRBV20-1 to TRBJ2-4; TRBD2 might be the D (7 bases). The specimen sequenced was blood. CDR3 in DNA: TGCAGTGCTAGAGATTGGGTGAGGGGGGGGCGCGTAAACATTCAGTACTTC. This sequence encodes CSARDWVRGGRVNIQYF.